Presented here are 5 T cell receptor beta chains from one specimen sequenced in a study of PD-1 blockade in classical Hodgkin lymphoma. As for time point: newly diagnosed, previously untreated cHL patient sample. The repertoire was sequenced with immunoSEQ multiplex PCR; TCRdb's copy has only in-frame clones and lacks some. The sample has 25,000 to 35,000 clones, 94% seen once. The specimen was peripheral blood mononuclear cells (PBMCs). Every receptor here comes from a human donor with classical Hodgkin lymphoma.

This sequence joins TRBV5-6 and TRBJ2-5; the D is unclear. V was cut by 0 bases and J by 6 bases, with 9 bases left in between. Germline loops: CDR1 SGHDT, CDR2 YYEEEE. The CDR3 sequence is 13 residues long. CDR3 DNA: TGTGCCAGCAGCTTGGGGCGGAAGAAGACCCAGTACTTC. Residues: CASSLGRKKTQYF.

This chain joins TRBV7-9 and TRBJ1-1; D is unclear. This CDR3 has 11 residues. The V and J ends lost 6 bases and 4 bases respectively, with 6 bases between them. In germline, CDR1 is SEHNR, CDR2 FQNEAQ (reference sequence). CDR3 DNA: TGTGCCAGCAGTTCCAGCACTGAAGCTTTCTTT. It translates to CASSSSTEAFF.

This clone was found once. Compared with germline, one end of the junction differs, possibly owing to a read error. V usage is TRBV13 and J usage is TRBJ1-1; maybe TRBD1 (5 bases). The CDR3 extends over 15 amino acids. Germline lookup yields CDR1 PRHDT and CDR2 FYEKMQ (reference sequence). DNA for the CDR3: TGTGCCAGCTGCCGGCGGTCCGGGGGGAACGCTGAAGCTTTCTTT. Its protein is CASCRRSGGNAEAFF.

There are a few counts of this clone. The chain has TRBV5-1 and TRBJ2-5, with 7 positions matching TRBD2. The CDR3 is 15 residues long. V gave up 0 bases and J gave up 2 bases; unmatched junction bases: 4. The germline V gene encodes CDR1 SGHRS and CDR2 YFSETQ. Here the CDR3 reads CASSLAPSGQETQYF. The CDR3 DNA sequence: TGCGCCAGCAGCTTGGCCCCTAGCGGACAAGAGACCCAGTACTTC.

V usage is TRBV2 and J usage is TRBJ1-6, with 7 bases fitting TRBD1. Germline V gives CDR1 SNHLY, CDR2 FYNNEI. The CDR3 extends over 14 amino acids. J was trimmed by 9 bases and V by 6 bases; bases with no gene match: 8. DNA for the CDR3: TGTGCCAGCAGACCGACAGGGATAGGTTCACCCCTCCACTTT. Its translation is CASRPTGIGSPLHF.